Below, 21 T cell receptor beta chains from the same sample are listed, as sequenced in a study of siplizumab effects on memory and regulatory T cells. Using immunoSEQ multiplex PCR, the repertoire was profiled, and TCRdb retains in-frame clones only, with some absent. This table holds 90,000 to 150,000 clones, around 93% found once. Specimen: non-Treg CD4+ T cells sorted from blood. These TCRs come from a human donor in good health.

This chain joins TRBV7-2 and TRBJ2-7, with D possibly matching TRBD2 (6 bases). Looked up from germline, CDR1 is SGHTA and CDR2 is FQGNSA. The length of the CDR3 is 14 residues. Between the trimmed V and J ends, which lost 1 base and 3 bases, there was a span of 10 bases. In DNA form, the CDR3 reads TGTGCCAGCAGCTTAGAGGGACTGGGCTACGAGCAGTACTTC. As protein: CASSLEGLGYEQYF.

In this sample, this clone turned up once. The DNA for the CDR3 is TGTGCCAGCAGCTTGGAAGGAGGTTATGGCTACACCTTC. It translates to CASSLEGGYGYTF. The rearrangement links TRBV5-4 to TRBJ1-2, with D unresolved. Germline V gives CDR1 SGHNT, CDR2 YYREEE (reference sequence). The CDR3 spans 13 residues. Trimming stripped 0 bases from V and 5 bases from J, with 8 bases between. Full variable domain (missing parts from reference TRBV5-4 and TRBJ1-2): ETGVTQSPTHLIKTRGQQVTLRCSSQSGHNTVSWYQQALGQGPQFIFQYYREEENGRGNFPPRFSGLQFPNYSSELNVNALELDDSALYLCASSLEGGYGYTFGSGTRLTVV.

This chain joins TRBV30 and TRBJ1-4; D not certain. From germline, CDR1 is GTSNPN and CDR2 SVGIG (reference sequence). The CDR3 extends over 12 amino acids. V was cut by 1 base and J by 8 bases, with 8 bases left in between. DNA of the CDR3: TGTGCCTGGAGTGGTCTCGGAGAAAAACTGTTTTTT. It specifies CAWSGLGEKLFF.

To note about this clone: At one of its ends the junction is not consistent with the germline gene, which may arise from a read error. The V call is TRBV7-8, the J call TRBJ1-2; D might be TRBD1 (5 bases). The CDR3 loop spans 14 amino acids. Looked up from germline, CDR1 is SGHVS and CDR2 is FQNEAQ. This chain's CDR3 is CASSSTDRTYAYTF. In DNA form, the CDR3 reads TGTGCCAGCAGCTCTACTGACAGAACCTATGCCTACACCTTC.

The J gene is TRBJ2-1, the V gene TRBV7-2; the match to TRBD2 covers 12 bases. The CDR3 is 17 residues long. CDR1 is SGHTA and CDR2 is FQGNSA in the germline V gene. The V segment lost 1 base and the J segment 5 bases; nucleotides outside the gene matches: 6. The CDR3 sequence: CASSLGLAGGLDNEQFF. CDR3 coding DNA: TGTGCCAGCAGCTTAGGTCTAGCGGGGGGGCTCGACAATGAGCAGTTCTTC.

V usage is TRBV7-2 and J usage is TRBJ2-7, with D perhaps TRBD2 (6 bases). The CDR3 has 16 residues. V was cut by 2 bases and J by 0 bases, with 14 bases left in between. Germline V gene lookup returns CDR1 SGHTA and CDR2 FQGNSA. The CDR3 loop reads CASSLIGGVPSYEQYF. In DNA form, the CDR3 reads TGTGCCAGCAGCTTAATCGGCGGGGTGCCCTCCTACGAGCAGTACTTC.

This chain joins TRBV6-6 and TRBJ1-6; 7 bases agree with TRBD1. The length of the CDR3 is 16 residues. Germline V CDR1 and CDR2: MNHNY, SVGAGI (reference sequence). J was trimmed by 4 bases and V by 6 bases; bases with no gene match: 9. The chain's CDR3 is CASRDGQAEYNSPLHF. CDR3 sequence (DNA): TGTGCCAGCAGAGACGGACAGGCGGAGTATAATTCACCCCTCCACTTT.

This clone came up once. The rearrangement uses TRBV2 and TRBJ2-6, with D perhaps matching TRBD2 (5 bases). The germline V and J ends were trimmed by 4 bases and 3 bases, with 19 bases remaining between them. Per the germline V gene, CDR1 is SNHLY and CDR2 is FYNNEI. CDR3 length: 18 residues. The CDR3 bases are TGTGCCAGCAGTGGTTTAGACTCGGGATTCGGTGGGGCCAACGTCCTGACTTTC. Translating gives CASSGLDSGFGGANVLTF.

The rearrangement joins TRBV9 to TRBJ2-2; no clear D. From germline, CDR1 is SGDLS and CDR2 YYNGEE. V was pared by 7 bases and J by 0 bases, with 10 bases between. The CDR3 is made up of 14 amino acids. CDR3 residues: CASGEQSNTGELFF. The CDR3 DNA reads as TGTGCCAGCGGCGAGCAATCGAACACCGGGGAGCTGTTTTTT.

The chain has TRBV6-6 and TRBJ1-1; 7 nucleotides line up with TRBD1. Germline V gene sequence: CDR1 MNHNY, CDR2 SVGAGI (reference sequence). The CDR3 spans 12 residues. V was pared by 7 bases and J by 6 bases, with 5 bases of the junction left unmatched. The CDR3 DNA reads TGTGCCAGCACCACCACAGGGGCTGAAGCTTTCTTT. Amino acid sequence: CASTTTGAEAFF.

The rearrangement links TRBV10-1 to TRBJ2-3; perhaps TRBD1 as D (5 bases). This CDR3 contains 14 residues. CDR1 and CDR2 from the germline V gene are WNHNN and SYGVQD (reference sequence). Between the trimmed V and J ends, which lost 4 bases and 2 bases, there was a span of 10 bases. CDR3 amino acids: CASSVAGYTDTQYF. CDR3 bases: TGCGCCAGCAGTGTGGCAGGGTACACAGATACGCAGTATTTT.

The V gene is TRBV27, the J gene TRBJ2-4, with TRBD1 identical over 10 bases. The CDR3 sequence is 14 residues long. With V trimmed by 2 bases and J by 8 bases, 3 bases remained unmatched. CDR1 MNHEY and CDR2 SMNVEV come from the germline V gene (reference sequence). DNA of the CDR3: TGTGCCAGCAGTTTAGACAGGGGGCTGCACATTCAGTACTTC. Translation: CASSLDRGLHIQYF.

This CDR3 reads CASSLLGVKQGTEAFF. The DNA for the CDR3 is TGTGCCAGTAGTCTTCTGGGTGTTAAGCAGGGCACTGAAGCTTTCTTT. The rearrangement uses TRBV19 and TRBJ1-1, with TRBD1 as a possible D gene (5 bases). Trimming pared 5 bases from V and 4 bases from J, leaving 20 bases between. Germline values: CDR1 LNHDA, CDR2 SQIVND (reference sequence). CDR3 length equals 16 residues. The whole variable domain, remainder taken from reference TRBV19 and TRBJ1-1, is DGGITQSPKYLFRKEGQNVTLSCEQNLNHDAMYWYRQDPGQGLRLIYYSQIVNDFQKGDIAEGYSVSREKKESFPLTVTSAQKNPTAFYLCASSLLGVKQGTEAFFGQGTRLTVV.

The J gene is TRBJ2-5, the V gene TRBV4-2; TRBD2 might be the D (6 bases). The ends were cut back, 5 bases at V and 5 bases at J, with 21 bases in the middle. CDR3 length: 16 amino acids. CDR1 and CDR2 from the germline V gene are LGHNA and YNFKEQ. CDR3 in DNA: TGTGCCAGCAGCGGCGGGATAGCGGAGGGGATGGAGACCCAGTACTTC. Translating it yields CASSGGIAEGMETQYF.

The chain joins TRBV19 to TRBJ1-2; 10 bases line up with TRBD1. The CDR3 spans 13 residues. Germline lookup yields CDR1 LNHDA and CDR2 SQIVND (reference sequence). Trimming cost V 6 bases and J 4 bases; bases outside gene matches: 2. The CDR3 sequence: CASRTGGSYGYTF. In DNA, the CDR3 is TGTGCCAGTAGGACAGGGGGCTCCTATGGCTACACCTTC. The full variable domain, with the rest looked up from reference TRBV19 and TRBJ1-2, is DGGITQSPKYLFRKEGQNVTLSCEQNLNHDAMYWYRQDPGQGLRLIYYSQIVNDFQKGDIAEGYSVSREKKESFPLTVTSAQKNPTAFYLCASRTGGSYGYTFGSGTRLTVV.

This chain joins TRBV7-2 and TRBJ2-1, with no clear D. V gave up 4 bases and J gave up 12 bases, with 13 bases separating them. Germline V CDR1 and CDR2: SGHTA, FQGNSA. The CDR3 is 12 amino acids. The DNA of the CDR3 is TGTGCCAGCAGCTGGGGAACCGGCCGGCAGTTCTTC. This codes for CASSWGTGRQFF.

CDR3 region: CASRLGQFLGYTF. The CDR3 bases are TGTGCCAGCAGACTGGGGCAGTTTCTCGGCTACACCTTC. The gene calls are TRBV5-6 and TRBJ1-2; D is perhaps TRBD1 (5 bases). The germline V gene encodes CDR1 SGHDT and CDR2 YYEEEE. The ends were cut back, 5 bases at V and 8 bases at J, with 16 bases in the middle. The CDR3 loop spans 13 amino acids.

The V and J genes are TRBV4-3 and TRBJ2-1; 9 bases fit TRBD2. The length of the CDR3 is 15 residues. From germline, CDR1 is LGHNA and CDR2 YSLEER. The trim removed 1 base at V and 7 bases at J, leaving 5 bases unmatched. The CDR3 DNA follows: TGCGCCAGCAGCCAAGGTGGACTAGCGATGAATGAGCAGTTCTTC. Translation: CASSQGGLAMNEQFF.

The chain couples TRBV7-6 to TRBJ2-7; D not certain. Germline V gene data show CDR1 as SGHVS and CDR2 as FNYEAQ. The CDR3 contains 12 residues. Trimming shortened V by 1 base and J by 4 bases, and 5 bases separated the two germline ends. This CDR3 is CASSLVGYEQYF. CDR3 in DNA: TGTGCCAGCAGCTTAGTTGGTTACGAGCAGTACTTC.

V usage is TRBV11-1 and J usage is TRBJ2-7; D is possibly TRBD2 (6 bases). The CDR3 loop spans 13 amino acids. Germline CDR1 SGHAT, CDR2 FQDESV (reference sequence). The V gene lost 6 bases and the J gene lost 3 bases, with 12 bases spanning the gap. DNA of the CDR3: TGTGCCAGCAGTTGGGACGGGAGCTACGAGCAGTACTTC. It specifies CASSWDGSYEQYF.

The chain's CDR3 is CSAMDRPEAFF. Written as DNA, the CDR3 is TGCAGTGCTATGGACAGACCCGAAGCTTTCTTT. This chain links TRBV20-1 with TRBJ1-1, with D possibly TRBD1 on 6 matching bases. The CDR3 is 11 residues long. Trimming took off 4 bases at V and 8 bases at J, with 11 bases between the two ends. Germline CDR1 is DFQATT and CDR2 is SNEGSKA (reference sequence).